Listed here are 31 T cell receptor beta chains from one sample, sequenced in a study of control samples from healthy donors and cancer patients. TCRdb's table, derived via immunoSEQ multiplex PCR, lists solely in-frame clones and lacks some. This table holds some 140,000 clones, approximately 91% found once. Sequenced: blood. These receptors came from a woman in her twenties or thirties in good health.

The V gene is TRBV10-3, the J gene TRBJ2-3; TRBD1 matches at 11 bases. The germline V gene has CDR1 ENHRY and CDR2 SYGVKD. The CDR3 has 14 amino acids. The V gene end was trimmed by 4 bases and the J gene end by 3 bases; junction bases not matched to a gene: 0. DNA for the CDR3: TGTGCCATCAGTGGGGACAGGGGGACAGATACGCAGTATTTT. Translated, it gives CAISGDRGTDTQYF.

This rearrangement joins TRBV6-5 to TRBJ2-3; D is perhaps TRBD2 (6 bases). The germline CDR1 and CDR2 sequences are MNHEY and SVGAGI. This CDR3 has 13 residues. Trimming stripped 6 bases from V and 3 bases from J, with 10 bases between. In nucleotides, the CDR3 is TGTGCCAGCAGGGCAGGAGGGACAGATACGCAGTATTTT. It is translated as CASRAGGTDTQYF.

The chain carries TRBV9 and TRBJ2-5; D possibly uses TRBD1 or TRBD2 (5 bases each). The germline V and J ends were trimmed by 0 bases and 1 base, with 16 bases remaining between them. This CDR3 spans 17 amino acids. From germline, CDR1 is SGDLS and CDR2 YYNGEE. The CDR3, as DNA: TGTGCCAGCAGCGTAGCTCCGGTGGGACGGCTCCAAGAGACCCAGTACTTC. Protein product: CASSVAPVGRLQETQYF. The whole variable domain, filled in from reference TRBV9 and TRBJ2-5, reads DSGVTQTPKHLITATGQRVTLRCSPRSGDLSVYWYQQSLDQGLQFLIQYYNGEERAKGNILERFSAQQFPDLHSELNLSSLELGDSALYFCASSVAPVGRLQETQYFGPGTRLLVL.

The rearrangement joins TRBV4-2 to TRBJ2-4; D is unresolved. This CDR3 is 16 amino acids long. CDR1 LGHNA and CDR2 YNFKEQ come from the germline V gene. Trimming removed 3 bases from V and 3 bases from J, with 15 bases in between. The CDR3 DNA sequence: TGTGCCAGCAGCCAGAACCCCGGCCGCGACAAAAACATTCAGTACTTC. This encodes CASSQNPGRDKNIQYF.

On this clone itself: The same CDR3 can be traced to other DNA sequences in this sample. CDR3 DNA: TGCGCCAGCAGCTCGCCGGGACAGGGCACCTACGAGCAGTACTTC. Encoded protein: CASSSPGQGTYEQYF. J is TRBJ2-7 and V is TRBV5-1; TRBD1 agrees at 9 bases. This CDR3 comprises 15 residues. Trimming removed 3 bases from V and 2 bases from J; junction bases left unmatched: 6. The germline V gene encodes CDR1 SGHRS and CDR2 YFSETQ.

This sequence joins TRBV18 and TRBJ1-1; the D gene is possibly TRBD1 (6 bases). The germline V gene has CDR1 KGHSH and CDR2 LQKENI. Between the trimmed V and J ends, which lost 6 bases and 0 bases, there was a span of 11 bases. This CDR3 has 14 residues. CDR3 coding DNA: TGTGCCAGCTCTACGGACAGCATGAACACTGAAGCTTTCTTT. Its translation is CASSTDSMNTEAFF.

This clone was seen once. The chain couples TRBV13 to TRBJ1-2, with 7 positions matching TRBD1. V lost 5 bases and J lost 4; bases outside the gene matches: 10. This CDR3 contains 15 residues. The germline V gene encodes CDR1 PRHDT and CDR2 FYEKMQ (reference sequence). CDR3 DNA: TGTGCCAGCAGCAGGCGGGACAGCGAGTTCTATGGCTACACCTTC. It translates to CASSRRDSEFYGYTF.

The chain employs TRBV7-3 and TRBJ2-7; the D gene is possibly TRBD1 (6 bases). The V gene's germline CDR1 is SGHTA and CDR2 FQGTGA. The CDR3 consists of 13 residues. V was trimmed by 5 bases and J by 4 bases, leaving 12 bases between them. Here the CDR3 reads CASSQNTGYEQYF. CDR3 nucleotides: TGTGCCAGCAGCCAAAATACAGGGTACGAGCAGTACTTC.

Only a few counts were recorded for this clone. The chain employs TRBV18 and TRBJ1-6; D is unclear. Germline loops: CDR1 KGHSH, CDR2 LQKENI. This CDR3 spans 12 amino acids. Trimming left V 3 bases short and J 8 bases short, with 5 bases between. DNA for the CDR3: TGTGCCAGCTCACCTTCGGATTCACCCCTCCACTTT. It yields the protein CASSPSDSPLHF.

The V and J genes are TRBV5-4 and TRBJ2-7; a weak D match, TRBD2 (5 bases). This CDR3 is 13 amino acids long. Trimming took off 4 bases at V and 5 bases at J, with 13 bases between the two ends. CDR1 is SGHNT and CDR2 is YYREEE in the germline V gene (reference sequence). The CDR3 DNA sequence: TGTGCCAGCAGCCCCCCGGAGCGGAACGAGCAGTACTTC. This gives the protein CASSPPERNEQYF. Based on the CDR3 plus reference TRBV5-4 and TRBJ2-7, the full variable domain is ETGVTQSPTHLIKTRGQQVTLRCSSQSGHNTVSWYQQALGQGPQFIFQYYREEENGRGNFPPRFSGLQFPNYSSELNVNALELDDSALYLCASSPPERNEQYFGPGTRLTVT.

This chain links TRBV29-1 with TRBJ2-2, with D perhaps matching TRBD1 (6 bases). This CDR3 is 16 amino acids long. Deletions cut 0 bases from V and 7 bases from J, with 18 bases between. CDR1 is SQVTM, CDR2 ANQGSEA, per germline. The CDR3 loop reads CSVEERRGTPNGELFF. CDR3 coding DNA: TGCAGCGTTGAAGAGCGAAGGGGGACCCCTAACGGGGAGCTGTTTTTT.

The J gene is TRBJ2-7, the V gene TRBV7-9, with TRBD1 identical over 12 bases. CDR3 size: 15 residues. Germline CDR1 is SEHNR and CDR2 is FQNEAQ (reference sequence). V shed 4 bases, J shed 7 bases, and the junction held 8 bases outside the gene matches. DNA for the CDR3: TGTGCCAGCAGCTACGGGACAGGGGGCGTCGAGGAGCAGTACTTC. Amino acids: CASSYGTGGVEEQYF. Supplemented by reference TRBV7-9 and TRBJ2-7, the full variable domain reads DTGVSQNPRHKITKRGQNVTFRCDPISEHNRLYWYRQTLGQGPEFLTYFQNEAQLEKSRLLSDRFSAERPKGSFSTLEIQRTEQGDSAMYLCASSYGTGGVEEQYFGPGTRLTVT.

The chain uses TRBV11-3 and TRBJ2-1; D possibly corresponds to TRBD1 (6 bases). The CDR3 has 16 residues. Trimming took off 1 base at V and 5 bases at J, with 15 bases between the two ends. The V gene's germline CDR1 is SGHNT and CDR2 YENEEA. For the CDR3, the DNA is TGTGCCAGCAGCTTAGCCGCGTTGGGGGCCCACAATGAGCAGTTCTTC. It codes for CASSLAALGAHNEQFF.

This chain uses TRBV3-1 (or the pseudogene TRBV3-2) with TRBJ2-5; no firm D call. The V and J ends lost 0 bases and 1 base respectively, with 6 bases between them. The CDR3 has 14 residues. Germline V gene lookup returns CDR1 LGHDT and CDR2 YNNKEL (reference sequence). The CDR3 loop is CASSQDLAQETQYF. The CDR3 DNA reads TGTGCCAGCAGCCAAGACTTGGCCCAAGAGACCCAGTACTTC.

This chain connects TRBV7-6 to TRBJ2-5; D might be TRBD1 (6 bases). Trimming removed 2 bases from V and 5 bases from J, with 6 bases in between. The CDR3 has 12 residues. Germline loops: CDR1 SGHVS, CDR2 FNYEAQ. CDR3 residues: CASSLRGETQYF. CDR3 bases: TGTGCCAGCAGCTTAAGGGGGGAGACCCAGTACTTC.

The gene calls are TRBV12-3 or TRBV12-4 and TRBJ2-3; D remains unclear. V lost 6 bases to trimming and J lost 4 bases, with 8 bases between them. The CDR3 totals 12 residues. CDR3 amino acids: CASRLLADTQYF. The CDR3 coding sequence is TGTGCCAGCAGGCTATTGGCAGATACGCAGTATTTT.

The chain carries TRBV7-2 and TRBJ2-5, with no clear D. V lost 1 base, J lost 1 base, and 13 bases lay in between. The CDR3 totals 16 residues. CDR1 is SGHTA and CDR2 is FQGNSA in the germline V gene. The CDR3 loop is CASSLGPGPAQETQYF. The DNA for the CDR3 is TGTGCCAGCAGCTTAGGTCCGGGCCCCGCCCAAGAGACCCAGTACTTC.

The chain has TRBV24-1 and TRBJ2-3; a possible D gene is TRBD2 (6 bases). The CDR3 sequence is 14 residues long. V lost 6 bases to trimming and J lost 0 bases, with 9 bases between them. Germline lookup yields CDR1 KGHDR and CDR2 SFDVKD. The CDR3 loop reads CATSWRDSTDTQYF. The DNA for the CDR3 is TGTGCCACCAGTTGGCGGGACAGCACAGATACGCAGTATTTT.

The genes are TRBV18 and TRBJ1-5; 8 bases are a match to TRBD1. Unmatched junction bases numbered 2, after V lost 3 bases and J lost 7 bases. The CDR3 covers 13 residues. Germline values: CDR1 KGHSH, CDR2 LQKENI. DNA of the CDR3: TGTGCCAGCTCACCGTCAGGGGGCCAGCCCCAGCATTTT. This sequence encodes CASSPSGGQPQHF.

The chain recombines TRBV5-1 with TRBJ1-6; TRBD1 matches at 7 bases. CDR1 is SGHRS and CDR2 is YFSETQ in the germline V gene. The CDR3 consists of 15 residues. The V gene end was trimmed by 4 bases and the J gene end by 3 bases; junction bases not matched to a gene: 4. DNA of the CDR3: TGCGCCAGCAGCGAGGGACAGTACTATAATTCACCCCTCCACTTT. This sequence encodes CASSEGQYYNSPLHF.

The chain employs TRBV18 and TRBJ1-1, with D uncertain. This CDR3 is 15 amino acids long. Germline V CDR1 and CDR2: KGHSH, LQKENI. V lost 2 bases to trimming and J lost 0 bases, with 10 bases between them. In DNA form, the CDR3 reads TGTGCCAGCTCACCATCGGAAAGGTTGAACACTGAAGCTTTCTTT. Translating gives CASSPSERLNTEAFF.

In its sample, this clone was seen once. This chain uses TRBV29-1 with TRBJ1-1; D is possibly TRBD1 (6 bases). CDR3 length: 14 amino acids. Trimming stripped 2 bases from V and 4 bases from J, with 14 bases between. Germline values: CDR1 SQVTM, CDR2 ANQGSEA. The CDR3 reads CSVEPFDRSTEAFF. CDR3 in DNA: TGCAGCGTTGAACCGTTCGACAGGAGCACTGAAGCTTTCTTT. Drawing the rest from reference TRBV29-1 and TRBJ1-1, the complete variable domain is SAVISQKPSRDICQRGTSLTIQCQVDSQVTMMFWYRQQPGQSLTLIATANQGSEATYESGFVIDKFPISRPNLTFSTLTVSNMSPEDSSIYLCSVEPFDRSTEAFFGQGTRLTVV.

This clone was seen a single time. The genes are TRBV7-5 and TRBJ2-5; TRBD2, as called in the table, went unchecked against the DNA. TRBV7-5 is labeled a pseudogene. This CDR3 comprises 14 residues. The CDR3 DNA sequence: TGTGTCAGAAGCTCAATACGGGGACAAGAGACCCAGTACTTC. Amino acid sequence: CVRSSIRGQETQYF.

Written as DNA, the CDR3 is TGTGCCAGCAGCCAAGATATGGGCAATGAGCAGTTCTTC. Its protein is CASSQDMGNEQFF. This sequence joins TRBV3-1 (or the pseudogene TRBV3-2) and TRBJ2-1; no clear D gene. The CDR3 is 13 residues long. V was cut by 0 bases and J by 6 bases, with 6 bases left in between. Germline V gene data show CDR1 as LGHDT and CDR2 as YNNKEL (reference sequence).

This chain connects TRBV28 to TRBJ2-1, with TRBD2 identical over 9 bases. This CDR3 spans 20 amino acids. CDR1 and CDR2 from the germline V gene are MDHEN and SYDVKM. V was pared by 4 bases and J by 2 bases, with 18 bases of the junction left unmatched. CDR3 in amino acids: CASSSQHGKAGGSPYNEQFF. DNA of the CDR3: TGTGCCAGCAGTTCACAGCACGGCAAAGCGGGAGGCTCTCCCTACAATGAGCAGTTCTTC.

The rearrangement joins TRBV12-5 to TRBJ2-1, with 7 bases aligning to TRBD2. From germline, CDR1 is LGHNT and CDR2 FRNRAP. Germline trimming cut 8 bases from V and 7 bases from J; bases unmatched to any gene: 11. The CDR3 has 14 residues. CDR3 in DNA: TGTGCTAGTTTGAAGAGCGGAGCGGGGAATGAGCAGTTCTTC. Translating gives CASLKSGAGNEQFF.

This clone was found once. The genes are TRBV15 and TRBJ2-7; TRBD2 matches at 8 bases. Germline trimming cut 6 bases from V and 2 bases from J; bases unmatched to any gene: 3. Germline CDR1 and CDR2: LNHNV and YYDKDF (reference sequence). This CDR3 is built from 13 residues. The CDR3 here is CATSRLATYEQYF. The CDR3 bases are TGTGCCACCAGTCGACTAGCGACCTACGAGCAGTACTTC.

The chain combines TRBV2 with TRBJ2-5; 10 bases match TRBD1. Germline CDR1 SNHLY, CDR2 FYNNEI. The length of the CDR3 is 14 residues. After removal of 5 bases from V and 5 bases from J, the junction contained 5 bases not matched to a gene. In DNA, the CDR3 is TGTGCCAGCAGTCTGGGACAGGGGTGGGAGACCCAGTACTTC. It translates to CASSLGQGWETQYF.

V and J are TRBV27 and TRBJ1-5; perhaps TRBD1 as D (5 bases). Germline values: CDR1 MNHEY, CDR2 SMNVEV (reference sequence). Trimming took off 8 bases at V and 9 bases at J, with 17 bases between the two ends. The CDR3 extends over 13 amino acids. CDR3 bases: TGTGCCAGCGGGACTTGGGGGGTTCGGCCCCAGCATTTT. Residues: CASGTWGVRPQHF.

This sequence joins TRBV9 and TRBJ1-4, with a weak D call TRBD1 (5 bases). The CDR3 has 15 amino acids. The ends were cut back, 4 bases at V and 7 bases at J, with 17 bases in the middle. Looked up from germline, CDR1 is SGDLS and CDR2 is YYNGEE. CDR3 amino acids: CASSPRVGPGEKLFF. The CDR3 DNA sequence: TGTGCCAGCAGCCCACGCGTGGGACCGGGTGAAAAACTGTTTTTT.

This chain links TRBV7-3 with TRBJ2-1; D gene uncertain. CDR3 length: 14 residues. Germline V gives CDR1 SGHTA, CDR2 FQGTGA. Trimming cost V 0 bases and J 3 bases, with 6 bases left between them. The CDR3 sequence is CASSLTANYNEQFF. As DNA, the CDR3 is TGTGCCAGCAGCTTAACAGCCAACTACAATGAGCAGTTCTTC.